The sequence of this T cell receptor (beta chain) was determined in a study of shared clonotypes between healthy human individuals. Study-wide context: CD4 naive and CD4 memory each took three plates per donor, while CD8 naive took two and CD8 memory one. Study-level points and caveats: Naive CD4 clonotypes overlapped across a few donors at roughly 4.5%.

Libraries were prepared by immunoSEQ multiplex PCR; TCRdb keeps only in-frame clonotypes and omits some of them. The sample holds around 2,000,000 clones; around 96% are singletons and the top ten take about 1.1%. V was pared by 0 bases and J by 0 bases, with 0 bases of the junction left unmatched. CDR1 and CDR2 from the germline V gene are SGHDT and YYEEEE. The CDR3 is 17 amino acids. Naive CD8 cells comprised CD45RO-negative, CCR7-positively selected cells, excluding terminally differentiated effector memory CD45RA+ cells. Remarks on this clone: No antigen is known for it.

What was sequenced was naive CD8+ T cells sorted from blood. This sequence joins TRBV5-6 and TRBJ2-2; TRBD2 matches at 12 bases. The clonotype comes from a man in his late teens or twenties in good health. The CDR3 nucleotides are TGTGCCAGCAGCTTGGGACTAGCGGGGGCGAACACCGGGGAGCTGTTTTTT. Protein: CASSLGLAGANTGELFF.